This T cell receptor (beta chain) was recorded in a study of T cell repertoires in cytomegalovirus infection. For the study at large: As its CMV epitopes, the study selected recently identified HLA-C-restricted and well-studied HLA-B-restricted targets. Both a matching HLA type and CMV infection were indicated by public TCR beta signatures.

This clonotype was counted only a few times. Its cognate antigen is unknown. TCRdb re-analysed the reads in MiXCR, keeping a single row per CDR3 protein. The profile shows over 250,000 distinct CDR3 sequences, under 25% of them singletons. V lost 7 bases and J lost 0, with 7 bases in between. Per the germline V gene, CDR1 is SGHAT and CDR2 is FQNNGV. The CDR3 is made up of 13 amino acids. Study-level findings and limits: Adding up the frequency of public TCR beta families identified people who carried CMV plus the relevant HLA. The ex vivo response was dominated by HLA-C-restricted CMV-specific TCR beta clonotypes.

The chain links TRBV11-2 to TRBJ2-4; no clear D gene. This sequence was found in a human donor in good health (CMV status not recorded). Some clones in this sample may be carry-over from other donors' samples. The sample was cultured PBMCs, taken from culture after CMV antigen stimulation. The CDR3 reads CASTDIAKNIQYF. The CDR3 nucleotides are TGTGCCAGCACCGATATAGCCAAAAACATTCAGTACTTC.